The text below deals with one TCR beta chain. Its antigen is as yet unknown. This PCR relied on a set of 60 Vbeta primers and 13 Jbeta primers. Generated by immunoSEQ multiplex PCR, the TCRdb table keeps only in-frame clones and is missing some. Here the sample spans about 120,000 clones, 81% being singletons. Donors showed nominal health when sampled, although they likely had unrecorded immune exposures. The data stem from a study of cytomegalovirus exposure and HLA in healthy donors. Germline CDR1 is MNHEY and CDR2 is SVGAGI. J lost 5 bases, V lost 6 bases, and 7 bases had no gene match. The length of the CDR3 is 15 residues. Overall study findings and caveats: The likely origin of a cluster of highly shared sequence variants was a sequencing artifact. Earlier analysis yielded a pattern in which most TCR beta V segments were productive about 90% or about 30% of the time.

Sample: PBMCs. This clonotype originated in a woman in her thirties in good health and CMV-seronegative. The gene calls are TRBV6-5 and TRBJ2-1; 10 positions match TRBD2. The CDR3 sequence: CASRYTSGKDNEQFF. The CDR3 bases are TGTGCCAGCAGGTATACTAGCGGGAAGGACAATGAGCAGTTCTTC.